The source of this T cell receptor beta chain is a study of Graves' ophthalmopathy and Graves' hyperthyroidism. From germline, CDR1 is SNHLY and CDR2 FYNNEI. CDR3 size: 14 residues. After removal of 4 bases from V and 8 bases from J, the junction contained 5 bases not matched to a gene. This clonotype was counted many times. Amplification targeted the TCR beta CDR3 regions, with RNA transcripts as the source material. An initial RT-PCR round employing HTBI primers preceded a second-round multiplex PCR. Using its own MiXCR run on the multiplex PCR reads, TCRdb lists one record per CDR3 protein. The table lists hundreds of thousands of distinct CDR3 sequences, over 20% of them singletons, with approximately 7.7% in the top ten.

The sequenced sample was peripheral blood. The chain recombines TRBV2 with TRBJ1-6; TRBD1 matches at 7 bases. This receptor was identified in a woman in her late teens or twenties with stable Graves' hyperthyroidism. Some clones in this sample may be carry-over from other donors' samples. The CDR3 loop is CASSVRGRDSPLHF. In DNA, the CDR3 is TGTGCCAGCAGTGTCAGGGGGAGGGATTCACCCCTCCACTTT.